This T cell receptor beta chain derives from a study of T cells in Graves' hyperthyroidism and ophthalmopathy. Absence of ophthalmopathy progression within 18 months defined stable Graves' hyperthyroidism. Patients aged 18 to 65 had newly diagnosed hyperthyroidism that had lasted under 2 months. Thyroid ultrasound and orbital computed tomography, with clinical symptoms and serum thyroxine and TRAb, informed diagnoses. Whole-study results and caveats: From stable hyperthyroidism, ophthalmopathy was separated by a 13 V-J model.

This clonotype was seen many times. The antigen remains unidentified. V was shortened by 2 bases and J by 2 bases, with 9 bases between the two germline ends. CDR3 length: 14 amino acids. CDR1 and CDR2 from the germline V gene are SGHTA and FQGNSA. There were TCR beta CDR3 regions amplified from RNA transcripts. The HTBI primer set served for first-round RT-PCR of the TCR CDR3. TCRdb passed the multiplex PCR reads through MiXCR, listing each CDR3 protein once. The sample shows over 650,000 distinct CDR3 sequences, about 17% of them seen only once. The sample consisted of blood. The rearrangement links TRBV7-2 to TRBJ2-5; D gene uncertain. The TCR sequence derives from a man between 18 and 29 years old with Graves' hyperthyroidism. The CDR3 sequence is CASSLYRVQETQYF. The CDR3 region has the DNA TGTGCCAGCAGCTTATACCGGGTGCAAGAGACCCAGTACTTC.